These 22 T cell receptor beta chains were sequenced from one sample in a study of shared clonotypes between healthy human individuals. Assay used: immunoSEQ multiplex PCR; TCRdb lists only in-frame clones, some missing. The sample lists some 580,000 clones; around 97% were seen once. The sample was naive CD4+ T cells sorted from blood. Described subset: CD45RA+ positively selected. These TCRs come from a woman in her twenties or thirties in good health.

The CDR3 loop reads CASSETGGLDEQYF. CDR3 in DNA: TGCGCCAGCAGCGAGACAGGGGGTTTGGACGAGCAGTACTTC. J is TRBJ2-7 and V is TRBV10-1, with 9 nucleotides matching TRBD1. The CDR3 is made up of 14 amino acids. Germline V lookup: CDR1 WNHNN, CDR2 SYGVQD (reference sequence). Trimming at V came to 6 bases and at J to 5 bases, leaving 8 bases not matched to a gene.

The CDR3 region is CASSGGTPNTEAFF. The DNA for the CDR3 is TGTGCCAGCAGCGGAGGGACACCGAACACTGAAGCTTTCTTT. The chain is built from TRBV7-9 and TRBJ1-1; D is possibly TRBD1 (6 bases). The CDR3 runs to 14 residues. The V end was cut by 5 bases, the J end by 1 base, with 11 bases between. Per the germline V gene, CDR1 is SEHNR and CDR2 is FQNEAQ (reference sequence).

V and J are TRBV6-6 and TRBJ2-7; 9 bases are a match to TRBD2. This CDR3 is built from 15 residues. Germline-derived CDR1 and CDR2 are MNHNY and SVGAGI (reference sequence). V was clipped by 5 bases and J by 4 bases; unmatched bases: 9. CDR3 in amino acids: CASSAPGLADYEQYF. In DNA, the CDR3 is TGTGCCAGCAGTGCCCCGGGACTAGCTGATTACGAGCAGTACTTC.

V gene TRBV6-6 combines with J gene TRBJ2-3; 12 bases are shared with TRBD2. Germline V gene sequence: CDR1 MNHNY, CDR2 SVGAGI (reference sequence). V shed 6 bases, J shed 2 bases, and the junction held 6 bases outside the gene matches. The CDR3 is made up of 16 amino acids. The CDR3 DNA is TGTGCCAGCAGGAGCCGGACTAGCGGGACCACAGATACGCAGTATTTT. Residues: CASRSRTSGTTDTQYF.

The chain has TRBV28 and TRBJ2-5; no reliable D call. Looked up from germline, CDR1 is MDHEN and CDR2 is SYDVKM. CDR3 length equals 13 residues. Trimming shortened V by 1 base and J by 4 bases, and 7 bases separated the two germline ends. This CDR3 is CASSLLGSETQYF. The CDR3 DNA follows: TGTGCCAGCAGTTTATTGGGGTCAGAGACCCAGTACTTC.

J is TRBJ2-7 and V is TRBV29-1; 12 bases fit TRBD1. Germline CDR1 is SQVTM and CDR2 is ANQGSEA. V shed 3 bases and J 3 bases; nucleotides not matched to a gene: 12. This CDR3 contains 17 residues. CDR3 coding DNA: TGCAGCGTTGATGGCGGGACAGGGGGCCTAGGGAACTACGAGCAGTACTTC. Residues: CSVDGGTGGLGNYEQYF.

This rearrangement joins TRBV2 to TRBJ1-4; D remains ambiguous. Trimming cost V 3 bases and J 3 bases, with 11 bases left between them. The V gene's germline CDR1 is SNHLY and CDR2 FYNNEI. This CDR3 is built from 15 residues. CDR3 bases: TGTGCCAGCAGTGACCGACGGAACGCTAATGAAAAACTGTTTTTT. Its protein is CASSDRRNANEKLFF.

CDR3 protein: CASSHTSGSSNEQFF. Here the CDR3 DNA reads TGTGCCAGCAGTCACACTAGCGGGAGCTCAAATGAGCAGTTCTTC. The chain uses TRBV6-5 and TRBJ2-1; the match to TRBD2 covers 11 bases. The CDR3 covers 15 residues. Trimming removed 5 bases from V and 7 bases from J; junction bases left unmatched: 7. Germline V gene lookup returns CDR1 MNHEY and CDR2 SVGAGI.

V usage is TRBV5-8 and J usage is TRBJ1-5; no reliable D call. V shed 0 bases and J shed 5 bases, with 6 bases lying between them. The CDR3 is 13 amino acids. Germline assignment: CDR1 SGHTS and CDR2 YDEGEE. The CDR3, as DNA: TGTGCCAGCAGCTTGGAGGAGGATCAGCCCCAGCATTTT. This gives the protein CASSLEEDQPQHF.

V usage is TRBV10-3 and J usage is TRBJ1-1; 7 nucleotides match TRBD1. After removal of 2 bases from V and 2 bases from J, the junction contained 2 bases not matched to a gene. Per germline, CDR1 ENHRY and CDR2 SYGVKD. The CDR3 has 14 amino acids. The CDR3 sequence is CAISEQGDNTEAFF. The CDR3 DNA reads TGTGCCATCAGTGAGCAGGGGGATAACACTGAAGCTTTCTTT.

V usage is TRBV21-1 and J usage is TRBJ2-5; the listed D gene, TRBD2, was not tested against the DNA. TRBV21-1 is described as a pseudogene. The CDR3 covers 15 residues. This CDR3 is CASSKTGTTQETQYF. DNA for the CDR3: TGTGCCAGCAGCAAAACCGGGACTACTCAAGAGACCCAGTACTTC.

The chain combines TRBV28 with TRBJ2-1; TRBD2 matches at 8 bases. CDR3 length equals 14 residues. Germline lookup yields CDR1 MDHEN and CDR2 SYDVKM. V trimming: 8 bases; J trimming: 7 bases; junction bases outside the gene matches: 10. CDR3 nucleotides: TGTGCCAGCCTTGGACTAGCATACCGAAATGAGCAGTTCTTC. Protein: CASLGLAYRNEQFF. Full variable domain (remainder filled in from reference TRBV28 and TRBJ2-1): DVKVTQSSRYLVKRTGEKVFLECVQDMDHENMFWYRQDPGLGLRLIYFSYDVKMKEKGDIPEGYSVSREKKERFSLILESASTNQTSMYLCASLGLAYRNEQFFGPGTRLTVL.

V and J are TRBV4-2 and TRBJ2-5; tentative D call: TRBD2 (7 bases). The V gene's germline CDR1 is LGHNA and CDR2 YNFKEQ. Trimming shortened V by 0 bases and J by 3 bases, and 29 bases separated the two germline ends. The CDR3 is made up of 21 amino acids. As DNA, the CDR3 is TGTGCCAGCAGCCAAGAATTGGGGAGGGTGACACAGGGAGGGAAGAAAGAGACCCAGTACTTC. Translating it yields CASSQELGRVTQGGKKETQYF.

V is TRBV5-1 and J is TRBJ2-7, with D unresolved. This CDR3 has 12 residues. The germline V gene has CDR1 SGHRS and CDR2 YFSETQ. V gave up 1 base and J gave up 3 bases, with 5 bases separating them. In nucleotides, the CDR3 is TGCGCCAGCAGCTTGAATATCTACGAGCAGTACTTC. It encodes CASSLNIYEQYF.

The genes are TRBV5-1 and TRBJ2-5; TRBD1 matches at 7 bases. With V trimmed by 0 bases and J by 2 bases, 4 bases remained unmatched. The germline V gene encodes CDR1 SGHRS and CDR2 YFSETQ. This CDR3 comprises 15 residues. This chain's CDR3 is CASSLAGGVQETQYF. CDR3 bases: TGCGCCAGCAGCTTGGCAGGGGGAGTACAAGAGACCCAGTACTTC.

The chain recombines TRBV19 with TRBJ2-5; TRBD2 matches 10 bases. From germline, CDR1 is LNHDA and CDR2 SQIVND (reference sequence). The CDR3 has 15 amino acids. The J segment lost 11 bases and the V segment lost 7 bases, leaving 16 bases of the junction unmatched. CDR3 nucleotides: TGTGCCAGTATAGGTAACGGACTAGCGGACAGCGGGCAGTACTTC. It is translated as CASIGNGLADSGQYF. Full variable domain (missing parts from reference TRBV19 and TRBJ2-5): DGGITQSPKYLFRKEGQNVTLSCEQNLNHDAMYWYRQDPGQGLRLIYYSQIVNDFQKGDIAEGYSVSREKKESFPLTVTSAQKNPTAFYLCASIGNGLADSGQYFGPGTRLLVL.

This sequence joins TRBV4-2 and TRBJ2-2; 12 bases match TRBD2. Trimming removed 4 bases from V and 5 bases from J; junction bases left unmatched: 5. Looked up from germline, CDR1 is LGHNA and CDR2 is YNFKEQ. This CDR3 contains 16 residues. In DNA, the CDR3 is TGTGCCAGCAGCCCCAGACTAGCGGGAGTTACCGGGGAGCTGTTTTTT. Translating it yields CASSPRLAGVTGELFF.

This chain's CDR3 is CASSQLVSGSDTQYF. CDR3 DNA sequence: TGTGCCAGCAGCCAGTTGGTAAGCGGGTCAGATACGCAGTATTTT. The V and J genes are TRBV11-1 and TRBJ2-3, with TRBD2 as a possible D gene (6 bases). Germline assignment: CDR1 SGHAT and CDR2 FQDESV (reference sequence). V was trimmed by 5 bases and J by 4 bases, leaving 16 bases between them. This CDR3 contains 15 residues.

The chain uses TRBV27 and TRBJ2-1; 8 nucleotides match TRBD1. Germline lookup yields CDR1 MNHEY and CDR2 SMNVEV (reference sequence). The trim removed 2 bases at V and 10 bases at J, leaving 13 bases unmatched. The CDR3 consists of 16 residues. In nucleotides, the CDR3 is TGTGCCAGCAGTTTAGGGACAGGATGGACGACCAGAGAGCAGTTCTTC. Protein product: CASSLGTGWTTREQFF.

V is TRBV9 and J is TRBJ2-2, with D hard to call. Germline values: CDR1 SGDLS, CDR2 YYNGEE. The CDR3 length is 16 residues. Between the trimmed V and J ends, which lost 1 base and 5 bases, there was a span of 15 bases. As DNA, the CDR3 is TGTGCCAGCAGCGTATCGTACGCTCGGAGAACCGGGGAGCTGTTTTTT. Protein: CASSVSYARRTGELFF.

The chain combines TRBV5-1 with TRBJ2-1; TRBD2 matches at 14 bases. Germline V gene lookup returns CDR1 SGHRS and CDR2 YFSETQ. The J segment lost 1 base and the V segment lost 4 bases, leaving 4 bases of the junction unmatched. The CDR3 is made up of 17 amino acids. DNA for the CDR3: TGCGCCAGCAGCCTGGGACTAGCGGGAGCGTCCTACAATGAGCAGTTCTTC. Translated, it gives CASSLGLAGASYNEQFF.

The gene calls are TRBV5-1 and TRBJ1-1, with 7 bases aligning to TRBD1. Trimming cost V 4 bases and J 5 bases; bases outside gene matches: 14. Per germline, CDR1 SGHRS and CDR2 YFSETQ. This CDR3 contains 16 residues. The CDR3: CASSPRTGLQITEAFF. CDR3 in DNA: TGCGCCAGCAGCCCTAGGACAGGCCTTCAGATTACTGAAGCTTTCTTT.